The T cell receptor (beta chain) under discussion was sequenced for a study of blood T cell repertoires in COVID-19. Looking at the study overall: COVID-19 samples collected from the United States, Italy and Spain covered acute and convalescent phases. In each case, the material was cDNA or gDNA derived from T cells, B-cell-depleted T cells, or PBMCs.

Per the original data handling: It was from reference gene primer amplification that nucleated cell counts were estimated. Repertoires were generated with immunoSEQ multiplex PCR, while TCRdb's copy carries only in-frame clones and drops some. That table furnishes V, J and clone size, whereas the DNA furnished D and trimming. Here the sample spans 150,000 to 200,000 clones, just under 80% being singletons. This CDR3 region has 16 residues. Germline V lookup: CDR1 SNHLY, CDR2 FYNNEI. J was trimmed by 0 bases and V by 5 bases; bases with no gene match: 4. This chain links TRBV2 with TRBJ1-3; TRBD1 matches 10 bases. Material: peripheral blood. The clonotype was recovered from a woman over 75 with acute or convalescent COVID-19. The CDR3 DNA reads as TGTGCCAGCAGTCCGACAGGGGGCTACTCTGGAAACACCATATATTTT. Amino acid sequence: CASSPTGGYSGNTIYF.